Listed here are 2 T cell receptor beta chains from one sample, sequenced in a study of control samples from healthy donors and cancer patients (dated by TCRdb to the early 2020s). Preparation of the library involved the immunoSEQ multiplex PCR assay. Held by TCRdb, this immuneACCESS table contains in-frame sequences only and omits some clones. Under half of the omission traces to an unresolved V gene where checked; the cause of the rest is unknown. The sample includes over 100,000 clones, with roughly 89% observed a single time. The ten largest clones take up approximately 16% of the sample. The sequenced material came from blood. Receptor source: a woman in her 50s in good health.

The rearrangement links TRBV7-9 to TRBJ2-5; D gene unclear. V was clipped by 5 bases and J by 4 bases, with 8 bases between them. Germline lookup yields CDR1 SEHNR and CDR2 FQNEAQ (reference sequence). The CDR3 totals 12 residues. The CDR3 DNA follows: TGTGCCAGCAGCCACGGGCGAGAGACCCAGTACTTC. It encodes CASSHGRETQYF.

This sequence joins TRBV19 and TRBJ2-3; no definite D call. The germline CDR1 and CDR2 sequences are LNHDA and SQIVND (reference sequence). V was pared by 5 bases and J by 3 bases, with 3 bases between. There are 11 residues in the CDR3. CDR3: CASSVTDTQYF. The CDR3 DNA follows: TGTGCCAGTAGTGTAACAGATACGCAGTATTTT. The variable domain in full, with the rest retrieved from reference TRBV19 and TRBJ2-3, is DGGITQSPKYLFRKEGQNVTLSCEQNLNHDAMYWYRQDPGQGLRLIYYSQIVNDFQKGDIAEGYSVSREKKESFPLTVTSAQKNPTAFYLCASSVTDTQYFGPGTRLTVL.